Listed here are 18 T cell receptor beta chains from one sample, sequenced in a study of shared clonotypes between healthy human individuals. CD45RO-negative, CCR7-selected cells formed the naive CD8 fraction, which excluded terminally differentiated effector memory CD45RA+ cells. Clones were sequenced by immunoSEQ multiplex PCR, and TCRdb holds only the in-frame ones, with some missing. Among about 2 million clones listed, 85% to 95% were seen once. Material for sequencing was naive CD8+ T cells sorted from blood. These receptors were taken from a man in his late teens or twenties in good health.

CDR3 sequence reads: CASSLATGTYEQYF. As DNA, the CDR3 is TGCGCCAGCAGCCTCGCGACCGGAACCTACGAGCAGTACTTC. V is TRBV4-1 and J is TRBJ2-7; D is ambiguous. Trimming left V 4 bases short and J 2 bases short, with 12 bases between. There are 14 residues in the CDR3. The germline V gene has CDR1 MGHRA and CDR2 YSYEKL.

The rearrangement joins TRBV28 to TRBJ2-2, with a possible D match to TRBD1 (7 bases). In germline, CDR1 is MDHEN, CDR2 SYDVKM. Trimming took off 2 bases at V and 3 bases at J, with 16 bases between the two ends. This CDR3 has 17 amino acids. The DNA of the CDR3 is TGTGCCAGCAGTTTACCCCTCGACAGGGAGGACACCGGGGAGCTGTTTTTT. It yields the protein CASSLPLDREDTGELFF.

The chain joins TRBV6-1 to TRBJ2-3, with D possibly matching TRBD2 (6 bases). V lost 4 bases to trimming and J lost 7 bases, with 21 bases between them. Germline V gene sequence: CDR1 MNHNS, CDR2 SASEGT. The CDR3 runs 16 residues. In DNA, the CDR3 is TGTGCCAGCAGTGCCGGTCGCGGACTAAGCATATATACGCAGTATTTT. Its protein product is CASSAGRGLSIYTQYF.

The chain employs TRBV10-3 and TRBJ1-1; D is undetermined. The germline gives CDR1 ENHRY, CDR2 SYGVKD. The CDR3 has 13 amino acids. V was cut by 1 base and J by 11 bases, with 14 bases left in between. The CDR3 bases are TGTGCCATCAGTGAGTGGCAGGAGAGATCGGCTTTCTTT. The encoded protein is CAISEWQERSAFF.

As regards this clone: The identical CDR3 is also encoded by other nucleotide sequences in the sample. The rearrangement links TRBV7-9 to TRBJ2-7, with 13 bases lining up with TRBD2. The CDR3 extends over 15 amino acids. V lost 5 bases and J lost 4; bases outside the gene matches: 5. Germline V gene data show CDR1 as SEHNR and CDR2 as FQNEAQ (reference sequence). As DNA, the CDR3 is TGTGCCAGCAGCCCTCCGACTAGCGGGGGGTACGAGCAGTACTTC. The encoded protein is CASSPPTSGGYEQYF.

The chain recombines TRBV4-3 with TRBJ2-3, with TRBD1 identical over 9 bases. The CDR3 covers 15 residues. Germline CDR1 reads LGHNA; CDR2 reads YSLEER. J lost 1 base, V lost 6 bases, and 5 bases had no gene match. The DNA for the CDR3 is TGCGCCAGCAGTGGGCGGACAGGGGGCACAGATACGCAGTATTTT. Residues: CASSGRTGGTDTQYF.

The chain combines TRBV29-1 with TRBJ2-1; 9 bases are a match to TRBD1. V shed 3 bases and J 3 bases; nucleotides not matched to a gene: 15. The CDR3 has 18 residues. In germline, CDR1 is SQVTM, CDR2 ANQGSEA. CDR3: CSVEGTGIVGVFYNEQFF. CDR3 nucleotide sequence: TGCAGCGTTGAGGGGACAGGGATCGTAGGAGTCTTCTACAATGAGCAGTTCTTC.

The chain has TRBV13 and TRBJ1-2; tentatively, D is TRBD1 (5 bases). Trimming shortened V by 5 bases and J by 8 bases, and 18 bases separated the two germline ends. The CDR3 runs 14 residues. Germline V gene data show CDR1 as PRHDT and CDR2 as FYEKMQ (reference sequence). Here the CDR3 DNA reads TGTGCCAGCAGCGCTGGGACGGGGGTCGGGGGCTACACCTTC. Translation: CASSAGTGVGGYTF.

V usage is TRBV6-5 and J usage is TRBJ2-5; 9 bases agree with TRBD1. This CDR3 region has 16 residues. V lost 0 bases and J lost 0; bases outside the gene matches: 2. CDR1 and CDR2 from the germline V gene are MNHEY and SVGAGI. The CDR3 nucleotides are TGTGCCAGCAGTTACTCGGGGACAGGGTACCAAGAGACCCAGTACTTC. Its protein product is CASSYSGTGYQETQYF.

V and J are TRBV11-2 and TRBJ1-4; 7 nucleotides line up with TRBD1. The J segment lost 7 bases and the V segment lost 4 bases, leaving 6 bases of the junction unmatched. This CDR3 has 14 residues. Germline CDR1 SGHAT, CDR2 FQNNGV. The CDR3 here is CASSSDRVGEKLFF. CDR3 coding DNA: TGTGCCAGCAGCTCCGACAGGGTTGGTGAAAAACTGTTTTTT.

J is TRBJ2-7 and V is TRBV4-1; the match to TRBD2 covers 7 bases. Germline V lookup: CDR1 MGHRA, CDR2 YSYEKL. After removal of 3 bases from V and 2 bases from J, the junction contained 10 bases not matched to a gene. The CDR3 loop spans 16 amino acids. The CDR3 reads CASSQESLAATYEQYF. The CDR3 region has the DNA TGCGCCAGCAGCCAGGAGAGCCTAGCGGCGACCTACGAGCAGTACTTC.

The rearrangement uses TRBV27 and TRBJ2-7; D tentatively reads TRBD1 or TRBD2 (5 bases each). Germline lookup yields CDR1 MNHEY and CDR2 SMNVEV (reference sequence). The CDR3 sequence is 14 residues long. V shed 8 bases and J shed 0 bases, with 14 bases lying between them. As DNA, the CDR3 is TGTGCCAGCGGGGCGGGCGGTAGCTCCTACGAGCAGTACTTC. Protein sequence: CASGAGGSSYEQYF.

The rearrangement links TRBV11-2 to TRBJ2-1; maybe TRBD2 (5 bases). V shed 1 base and J shed 6 bases, with 10 bases lying between them. The CDR3 has 14 residues. CDR1 SGHAT and CDR2 FQNNGV come from the germline V gene. The CDR3 DNA sequence: TGTGCCAGCAGCTTAGTTCCAGAGGGCAATGAGCAGTTCTTC. It encodes CASSLVPEGNEQFF.

As regards this clone: A read error may account for a junction end that differs from germline. The rearrangement links TRBV5-4 to TRBJ2-3, with D perhaps assigned TRBD1 or TRBD2 (5 bases each). CDR3 size: 16 residues. Germline V gene sequence: CDR1 SGHNT, CDR2 YYREEE (reference sequence). In DNA form, the CDR3 reads TGTGCCAGCGGCTTTTGGGACCTCGGGAGCACAGATACGCAGTATTTT. This gives the protein CASGFWDLGSTDTQYF.

The chain carries TRBV14 and TRBJ2-1; the D is unclear. This CDR3 has 14 amino acids. In germline, CDR1 is SGHDN, CDR2 FVKESK. V lost 0 bases and J lost 4, with 7 bases in between. For the CDR3, the DNA is TGTGCCAGCAGCCAAGATGGCTGGTACAATGAGCAGTTCTTC. The encoded protein is CASSQDGWYNEQFF.

J is TRBJ2-7 and V is TRBV10-2; D unclear. The CDR3 is 14 amino acids. CDR1 and CDR2 from the germline V gene are WSHSY and SAAADI. V gave up 0 bases and J gave up 2 bases, with 8 bases separating them. DNA of the CDR3: TGCGCCAGCAGTGAGTCCGAACAGCCCTACGAGCAGTACTTC. Protein product: CASSESEQPYEQYF.

A word on this clone: The same CDR3 also results from other DNA sequences found in this sample. This chain joins TRBV18 and TRBJ2-7; 11 bases fit TRBD2. Trimming removed 3 bases from V and 3 bases from J; junction bases left unmatched: 4. There are 15 residues in the CDR3. Germline V lookup: CDR1 KGHSH, CDR2 LQKENI. CDR3 nucleotide sequence: TGTGCCAGCTCACCTCCGGGACTAGCGGACTACGAGCAGTACTTC. Translation gives CASSPPGLADYEQYF.

V usage is TRBV5-1 and J usage is TRBJ2-2; unclear D gene. CDR1 and CDR2 from the germline V gene are SGHRS and YFSETQ. V was pared by 5 bases and J by 6 bases, with 8 bases between. This CDR3 comprises 12 residues. The CDR3 sequence is CASSLIPGELFF. The CDR3 coding sequence is TGCGCCAGCAGTCTTATACCCGGGGAGCTGTTTTTT.